The entry that follows covers one T cell receptor beta chain sequence. Its specificity is not known. Nashville, Tennessee was home to all donors, who were Caucasian adults. The source of the sample is a study of shared clonotypes between healthy human individuals. Measured with immunoSEQ multiplex PCR; TCRdb has only the in-frame clones, and not every one. The sample has some 500,000 clones, roughly 95% seen once. General observations from the study: Naive subsets tended to show greater estimated richness than memory subsets. Relative to clonotypes present in all four donors, those not shared had lower generation probabilities.

The TCR originated in a woman aged 25 to 39 in good health. The sample taken for sequencing was naive CD4+ T cells sorted from blood. Subset given: CD45RA+ positively selected.

The CDR3 bases are TGTGCCAGCAGCTACACGGGACTAGTTTCCGAGCAGTACTTC. It yields the protein CASSYTGLVSEQYF. This sequence joins TRBV11-2 and TRBJ2-5; 8 bases fit TRBD2. The last part of the DNA fits TRBJ2-7 better; the J call may be wrong. The germline V gene has CDR1 SGHAT and CDR2 FQNNGV. The CDR3 is 14 amino acids.